A single sample is the source of the 4 T cell receptor beta chains below, sequenced in a study of Ad26.COV2.S vaccination and SARS-CoV-2 variants (dated by TCRdb to the early 2020s). The treatment or condition label corresponds to: some 19 received Ad26.COV2.S at low or high dose, single or two shots; several received placebo; per-sample allocation not given. Repertoires of vaccine and placebo recipients were sequenced from samples taken on day 63 after the first injection. Receptor libraries were prepared by the immunoSEQ multiplex PCR assay. The clones in this table, taken by TCRdb from immuneACCESS, are in-frame only. Not every clone is retained; where verified, under half of the shortfall comes from an unresolved V gene, and the cause of the rest is unknown. The sample contains approximately 350,000 clones, under 90% of them found a single time. The ten largest clones capture nearly 7.5% of the sample.

The sequencing here drew on peripheral blood, taken in a trial of Ad26.COV2.S vaccine versus placebo. These receptor sequences come from a person aged 18-60 years who received the Ad26.COV2.S COVID-19 vaccine or a placebo.

V and J are TRBV19 and TRBJ1-2; 8 bases agree with TRBD1. Trimming took 3 bases from V and 8 from J; bases not matched to a gene: 11. The CDR3 loop spans 15 amino acids. CDR1 and CDR2 from the germline V gene are LNHDA and SQIVND (reference sequence). The CDR3 loop reads CASSIAGTGLQGYTF. The DNA of the CDR3 is TGTGCCAGTAGTATCGCCGGGACAGGCCTGCAAGGCTACACCTTC.

V is TRBV30 and J is TRBJ2-6; D assignment may be TRBD1 or TRBD2 (7 bases each). Trimming left V 8 bases short and J 1 base short, with 9 bases between. This CDR3 region has 13 residues. Germline CDR1 and CDR2: GTSNPN and SVGIG (reference sequence). The CDR3 is CAQGGSGANVLTF. CDR3 sequence (DNA): TGTGCCCAGGGGGGGTCTGGGGCCAACGTCCTGACTTTC. The full variable domain, rest sourced from reference TRBV30 and TRBJ2-6, is SQTIHQWPATLVQPVGSPLSLECTVEGTSNPNLYWYRQAAGRGLQLLFYSVGIGQISSEVPQNLSASRPQDRQFILSSKKLLLSDSGFYLCAQGGSGANVLTFGAGSRLTVL.

The J gene is TRBJ2-3, the V gene TRBV6-2 or TRBV6-3; 7 nucleotides match TRBD2. J was trimmed by 1 base and V by 5 bases; bases with no gene match: 9. CDR1 and CDR2 from the germline V gene are MNHEY and SVGEGT. The CDR3 runs to 16 residues. For the CDR3, the DNA is TGTGCCAGCAGTACCTGGGCGGGGGACGGCACAGATACGCAGTATTTT. It is translated as CASSTWAGDGTDTQYF.

V gene TRBV27 combines with J gene TRBJ2-2, with 8 bases identical to TRBD2. Germline V gene sequence: CDR1 MNHEY, CDR2 SMNVEV (reference sequence). After removal of 4 bases from V and 3 bases from J, the junction contained 7 bases not matched to a gene. CDR3 length: 16 amino acids. CDR3: CASSSREGSDTGELFF. CDR3 nucleotides: TGTGCCAGCAGTTCCCGGGAGGGGAGTGACACCGGGGAGCTGTTTTTT.